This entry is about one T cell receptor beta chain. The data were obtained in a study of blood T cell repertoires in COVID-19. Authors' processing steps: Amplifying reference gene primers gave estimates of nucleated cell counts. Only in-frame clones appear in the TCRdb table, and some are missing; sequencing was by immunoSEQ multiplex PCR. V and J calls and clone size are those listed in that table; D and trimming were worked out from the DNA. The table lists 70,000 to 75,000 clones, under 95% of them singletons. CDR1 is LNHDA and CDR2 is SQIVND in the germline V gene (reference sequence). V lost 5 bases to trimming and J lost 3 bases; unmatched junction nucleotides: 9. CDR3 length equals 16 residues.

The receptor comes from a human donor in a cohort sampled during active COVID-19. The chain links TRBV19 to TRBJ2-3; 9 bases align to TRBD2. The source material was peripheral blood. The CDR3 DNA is TGTGCCAGTAGTTCTTCGCGGGAGGGCCGTACAGATACGCAGTATTTT. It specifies CASSSSREGRTDTQYF.